The 9 T cell receptor beta chains in this list originate from one sample, sequenced in a study of shared clonotypes between healthy human individuals. Generated by immunoSEQ multiplex PCR, the TCRdb table keeps only in-frame clones and is missing some. The table has a few million clones, around nine tenths seen once. Sequenced input: naive CD4+ T cells sorted from blood. Subset of the sample: CD45RA+ positively selected. Receptors were obtained from a man between 18 and 29 years old in good health.

This clone was observed a handful of times. At the DNA level, this CDR3 is encoded by other sequences in the same sample as well. The chain couples TRBV4-3 to TRBJ2-1; D is uncertain. V shed 0 bases and J shed 2 bases, with 2 bases lying between them. The CDR3 has 13 amino acids. Germline V CDR1 and CDR2: LGHNA, YSLEER. CDR3 amino acids: CASSQEPYNEQFF. The CDR3 DNA is TGCGCCAGCAGCCAAGAACCCTACAATGAGCAGTTCTTC.

As regards this clone: Additional DNA sequences in this sample encode the identical CDR3. J is TRBJ2-5 and V is TRBV18; D is unresolved. V was shortened by 3 bases and J by 5 bases, with 4 bases between the two germline ends. Germline V gene lookup returns CDR1 KGHSH and CDR2 LQKENI. The length of the CDR3 is 11 residues. DNA for the CDR3: TGTGCCAGCTCACCGAAGGAGACCCAGTACTTC. This sequence encodes CASSPKETQYF.

V gene TRBV6-5 combines with J gene TRBJ1-1; no clear D. Trimming removed 2 bases from V and 7 bases from J, with 11 bases in between. This CDR3 is built from 13 residues. In germline, CDR1 is MNHEY, CDR2 SVGAGI. The CDR3 protein is CASSYSPPNEAFF. The CDR3 DNA follows: TGTGCCAGCAGTTACAGCCCACCCAATGAAGCTTTCTTT.

The rearrangement links TRBV27 to TRBJ2-2; D gene uncertain. V lost 11 bases and J 4 bases, leaving 14 bases between the germline ends. The CDR3 contains 13 residues. Per germline, CDR1 MNHEY and CDR2 SMNVEV (reference sequence). The CDR3 sequence: CASRAQLTGELFF. CDR3 DNA sequence: TGTGCCTCCCGGGCACAGCTCACCGGGGAGCTGTTTTTT.

This sequence joins TRBV5-1 and TRBJ2-7; D is perhaps TRBD2 (5 bases). Per germline, CDR1 SGHRS and CDR2 YFSETQ. The CDR3 has 16 amino acids. V dropped 0 bases and J dropped 2 bases, with 15 bases sitting between them. This chain's CDR3 is CASSLAEGSATYEQYF. CDR3 DNA sequence: TGCGCCAGCAGCTTGGCCGAAGGGAGCGCGACCTACGAGCAGTACTTC.

CDR3 region: CAWRRIAGRRETQYF. In nucleotides, the CDR3 is TGTGCCTGGAGGCGGATCGCTGGACGGCGGGAGACCCAGTACTTC. The chain couples TRBV30 to TRBJ2-5; the D is unclear. The CDR3 is made up of 15 amino acids. Germline assignment: CDR1 GTSNPN and CDR2 SVGIG (reference sequence). Trimming pared 3 bases from V and 5 bases from J, leaving 19 bases between. The full variable domain, with the rest looked up from reference TRBV30 and TRBJ2-5, is SQTIHQWPATLVQPVGSPLSLECTVEGTSNPNLYWYRQAAGRGLQLLFYSVGIGQISSEVPQNLSASRPQDRQFILSSKKLLLSDSGFYLCAWRRIAGRRETQYFGPGTRLLVL.

With respect to this clone: Additional DNA sequences in this sample encode the identical CDR3. This chain joins TRBV7-6 and TRBJ2-1; 9 positions agree with TRBD2. The trim removed 4 bases at V and 4 bases at J, leaving 5 bases unmatched. Germline V gene lookup returns CDR1 SGHVS and CDR2 FNYEAQ. This CDR3 spans 15 amino acids. Here the CDR3 DNA reads TGTGCCAGCAGCTCTAGCGGGGTGACATACAATGAGCAGTTCTTC. The encoded protein is CASSSSGVTYNEQFF.

The chain combines TRBV6-1 with TRBJ2-7; maybe TRBD2 (5 bases). The CDR3 extends over 14 amino acids. The germline gives CDR1 MNHNS, CDR2 SASEGT. V shed 4 bases and J shed 6 bases, with 16 bases lying between them. The CDR3 region is CASSAGWGTGEQYF. CDR3 nucleotide sequence: TGTGCCAGCAGTGCGGGATGGGGTACCGGCGAGCAGTACTTC.

The rearrangement uses TRBV11-2 and TRBJ2-2; tentatively, D is TRBD1 (5 bases). The CDR3 covers 16 residues. Per the germline V gene, CDR1 is SGHAT and CDR2 is FQNNGV. The V gene lost 5 bases and the J gene lost 2 bases, with 15 bases spanning the gap. This CDR3 reads CASSRRVLTNTGELFF. The CDR3 DNA sequence: TGTGCCAGCAGCCGCAGGGTTTTAACTAACACCGGGGAGCTGTTTTTT.